The 15 T cell receptor beta chains below all came from one sample that was sequenced in a study of cytomegalovirus exposure and HLA in healthy donors. The PCR had 60 Vbeta and 13 Jbeta primers. This table comes from immunoSEQ multiplex PCR, and its TCRdb copy is limited to in-frame clones, with some not included. The sample lists about 140,000 clones; about 80% were seen once. Sequences were obtained from PBMCs. All receptors come from a man aged 30 to 39 in good health.

In its sample, this clone was seen once. The rearrangement joins TRBV25-1 to TRBJ2-1, with 12 bases lining up with TRBD2. The CDR3 consists of 15 residues. With 5 bases clipped from V and 5 bases from J, the junction kept 4 bases outside the gene matches. Germline V gene sequence: CDR1 MGHDK, CDR2 SYGVNS. For the CDR3, the DNA is TGTGCCAGCAGTCCTAGCGGGAGGGCCGACAATGAGCAGTTCTTC. Its protein is CASSPSGRADNEQFF.

The chain has TRBV6-5 and TRBJ2-5, with 8 bases lining up with TRBD1. Per germline, CDR1 MNHEY and CDR2 SVGAGI. The CDR3 is 13 residues long. With 7 bases clipped from V and 4 bases from J, the junction kept 5 bases outside the gene matches. Written as DNA, the CDR3 is TGTGCCAGCACCCAGGGGGCCGGAGAGACCCAGTACTTC. Translating it yields CASTQGAGETQYF.

This rearrangement joins TRBV14 to TRBJ2-5; TRBD1 aligns across 8 bases. The CDR3 sequence is 15 residues long. After removal of 3 bases from V and 1 base from J, the junction contained 4 bases not matched to a gene. The germline V gene encodes CDR1 SGHDN and CDR2 FVKESK. The CDR3 is CASSHRDRPQETQYF. The DNA of the CDR3 is TGTGCCAGCAGCCATCGGGACAGGCCCCAAGAGACCCAGTACTTC.

V and J are TRBV30 and TRBJ1-3; D is ambiguous. Looked up from germline, CDR1 is GTSNPN and CDR2 is SVGIG (reference sequence). The CDR3 totals 12 residues. Trimming removed 7 bases from V and 4 bases from J, with 11 bases in between. The CDR3 sequence is CASIEVGNTIYF. In nucleotides, the CDR3 is TGTGCCTCTATCGAAGTGGGAAACACCATATATTTT.

The chain carries TRBV6-6 and TRBJ2-7; D may be TRBD1 (6 bases). The germline V gene encodes CDR1 MNHNY and CDR2 SVGAGI (reference sequence). The CDR3 spans 14 residues. V was clipped by 2 bases and J by 5 bases, with 13 bases between them. The CDR3 region is CASSYLNRADEQYF. DNA of the CDR3: TGTGCCAGCAGTTACCTGAACAGGGCAGACGAGCAGTACTTC.

V and J are TRBV6-5 and TRBJ2-1; 9 positions agree with TRBD2. The CDR3 is made up of 15 amino acids. Germline V gene data show CDR1 as MNHEY and CDR2 as SVGAGI. The J segment lost 5 bases and the V segment lost 6 bases, leaving 8 bases of the junction unmatched. The CDR3 nucleotides read TGTGCCAGCAGGGTCCGACTAGCGGCCGACAATGAGCAGTTCTTC. Residues: CASRVRLAADNEQFF.

This sequence joins TRBV6-1 and TRBJ1-2, with D maybe TRBD1 (6 bases). The CDR3 length is 14 residues. Germline V gene data show CDR1 as MNHNS and CDR2 as SASEGT. V was clipped by 6 bases and J by 4 bases, with 15 bases between them. CDR3 DNA sequence: TGTGCCAGCAGGCAGGACAGACGCGGCTATGGCTACACCTTC. It specifies CASRQDRRGYGYTF.

In this sample, this clone turned up a few times. This sequence joins TRBV2 and TRBJ2-2, with TRBD2 identical over 11 bases. The germline V gene has CDR1 SNHLY and CDR2 FYNNEI. The V and J ends lost 4 bases and 5 bases, in that order; junction bases with no gene match: 6. This CDR3 has 16 amino acids. The CDR3 region has the DNA TGTGCCAGCAGTGGTCTAGCGGGAGGTGTTACCGGGGAGCTGTTTTTT. Translated, it gives CASSGLAGGVTGELFF.

This chain links TRBV7-8 with TRBJ2-7, with D possibly being TRBD2 (5 bases). This CDR3 comprises 15 residues. Trimming cost V 4 bases and J 2 bases, with 15 bases left between them. CDR1 and CDR2 from the germline V gene are SGHVS and FQNEAQ. The CDR3 sequence: CASSWGATSTYEQYF. The CDR3 DNA sequence: TGTGCCAGCAGCTGGGGAGCCACATCCACCTACGAGCAGTACTTC. Full variable domain (missing parts from reference TRBV7-8 and TRBJ2-7): GAGVSQSPRYKVAKRGQDVALRCDPISGHVSLFWYQQALGQGPEFLTYFQNEAQLDKSGLPSDRFFAERPEGSVSTLKIQRTQQEDSAVYLCASSWGATSTYEQYFGPGTRLTVT.

This clone is a singleton in its sample. The chain is built from TRBV28 and TRBJ1-6, with D perhaps matching TRBD1 (6 bases). CDR1 and CDR2 from the germline V gene are MDHEN and SYDVKM. The CDR3 contains 14 residues. Trimming left V 2 bases short and J 9 bases short, with 11 bases between. CDR3 nucleotides: TGTGCCAGCAGTTTAACAGGGAGGGTTTCACCCCTCCACTTT. Translation gives CASSLTGRVSPLHF.

J is TRBJ1-2 and V is TRBV28; 7 bases map to TRBD1. With V trimmed by 0 bases and J by 4 bases, 5 bases remained unmatched. Germline V gives CDR1 MDHEN, CDR2 SYDVKM. The CDR3 totals 15 residues. The CDR3 is CASSLWAGGGYGYTF. In DNA form, the CDR3 reads TGTGCCAGCAGTTTATGGGCAGGGGGTGGCTATGGCTACACCTTC.

The J gene is TRBJ2-7, the V gene TRBV27; D is unresolved. The V end lost 5 bases, the J end lost 4 bases, and 15 bases lay between the germline ends. Germline V gene lookup returns CDR1 MNHEY and CDR2 SMNVEV (reference sequence). The CDR3 runs 14 residues. CDR3 coding DNA: TGTGCCAGCAGTCCTAGGCCTAGTTTGTACGAGCAGTACTTC. Amino acids: CASSPRPSLYEQYF.

The chain has TRBV7-6 and TRBJ2-1; weak D call: TRBD2 (6 bases). The CDR3 has 16 amino acids. Trimming shortened V by 1 base and J by 8 bases, and 18 bases separated the two germline ends. Germline CDR1 is SGHVS and CDR2 is FNYEAQ. CDR3 region: CASSLGRLAGPDEQFF. The CDR3 DNA follows: TGTGCCAGCAGCTTAGGCCGGTTGGCGGGACCGGATGAGCAGTTCTTC.

The CDR3 here is CATSSALGLAPEAFF. The CDR3 DNA reads TGTGCCACCAGCTCTGCCTTGGGCCTTGCCCCTGAAGCTTTCTTT. V gene TRBV15 combines with J gene TRBJ1-1, with D uncertain. Per the germline V gene, CDR1 is LNHNV and CDR2 is YYDKDF (reference sequence). V lost 5 bases to trimming and J lost 6 bases, with 19 bases between them. CDR3 length equals 15 residues.

The chain recombines TRBV7-8 with TRBJ2-7; a possible D gene is TRBD1 (5 bases). Trimming cost V 1 base and J 3 bases, with 13 bases left between them. The CDR3 runs 15 residues. CDR1 and CDR2 from the germline V gene are SGHVS and FQNEAQ. The CDR3 loop reads CASSLGQGFNYEQYF. The CDR3, as DNA: TGTGCCAGCAGCTTAGGCCAGGGATTTAACTACGAGCAGTACTTC.